Given below is one TCR beta chain in context. The entry originates in a study of blood T cell repertoires in COVID-19. Clones were read by immunoSEQ multiplex PCR, and TCRdb kept only the in-frame ones, dropping some. The data show more than 200,000 clones, 88% seen once. Trimming shortened V by 1 base and J by 0 bases, and 7 bases separated the two germline ends. CDR1 and CDR2 (germline): SGHAT, FQNNGV. The CDR3 is 15 amino acids. The source material was peripheral blood. This chain connects TRBV11-2 to TRBJ1-5; D is uncertain. This clonotype was sampled from a woman aged 40 to 50 who had recovered from COVID-19. CDR3 nucleotide sequence: TGTGCCAGCAGCTTAGGACATTATAGCAATCAGCCCCAGCATTTT. Translating gives CASSLGHYSNQPQHF.